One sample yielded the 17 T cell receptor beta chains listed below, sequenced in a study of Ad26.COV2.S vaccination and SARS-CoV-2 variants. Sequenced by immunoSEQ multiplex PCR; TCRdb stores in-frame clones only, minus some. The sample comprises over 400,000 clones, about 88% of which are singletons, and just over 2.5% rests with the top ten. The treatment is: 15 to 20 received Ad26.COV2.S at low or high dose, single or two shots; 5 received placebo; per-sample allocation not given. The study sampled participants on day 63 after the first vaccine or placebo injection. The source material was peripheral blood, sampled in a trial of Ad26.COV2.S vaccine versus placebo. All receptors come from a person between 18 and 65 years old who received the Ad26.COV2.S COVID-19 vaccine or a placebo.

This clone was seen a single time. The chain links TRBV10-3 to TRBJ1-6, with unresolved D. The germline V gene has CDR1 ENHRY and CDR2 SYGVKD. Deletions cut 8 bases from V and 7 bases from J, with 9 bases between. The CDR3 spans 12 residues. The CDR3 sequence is CAIGGNNSPLHF. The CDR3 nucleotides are TGTGCCATCGGCGGGAACAATTCACCCCTCCACTTT.

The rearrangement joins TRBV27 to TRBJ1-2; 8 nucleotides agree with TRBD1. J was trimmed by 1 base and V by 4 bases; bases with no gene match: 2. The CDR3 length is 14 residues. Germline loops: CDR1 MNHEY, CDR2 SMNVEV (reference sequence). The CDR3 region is CASSYGQGNYGYTF. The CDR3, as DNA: TGTGCCAGCAGTTATGGACAGGGTAACTATGGCTACACCTTC.

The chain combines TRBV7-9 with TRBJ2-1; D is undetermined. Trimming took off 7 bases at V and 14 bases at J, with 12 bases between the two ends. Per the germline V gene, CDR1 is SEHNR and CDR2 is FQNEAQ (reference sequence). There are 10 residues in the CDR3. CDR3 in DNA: TGTGCCAGCACCCCGCCTTTTAAGTTCTTC. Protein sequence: CASTPPFKFF. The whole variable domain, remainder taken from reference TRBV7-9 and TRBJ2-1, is DTGVSQNPRHKITKRGQNVTFRCDPISEHNRLYWYRQTLGQGPEFLTYFQNEAQLEKSRLLSDRFSAERPKGSFSTLEIQRTEQGDSAMYLCASTPPFKFFGPGTRLTVL.

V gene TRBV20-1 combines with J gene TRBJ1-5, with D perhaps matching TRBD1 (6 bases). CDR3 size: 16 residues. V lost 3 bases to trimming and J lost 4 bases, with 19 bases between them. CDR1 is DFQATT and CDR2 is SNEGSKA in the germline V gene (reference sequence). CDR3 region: CSASRVGGVTNQPQHF. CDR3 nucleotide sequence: TGCAGTGCTAGTCGGGTAGGGGGGGTAACTAATCAGCCCCAGCATTTT.

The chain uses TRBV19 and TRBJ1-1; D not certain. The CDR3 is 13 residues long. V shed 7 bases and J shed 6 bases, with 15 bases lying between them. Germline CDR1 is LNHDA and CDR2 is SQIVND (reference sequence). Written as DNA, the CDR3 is TGTGCCAGTACAGGAAGGTTGGACGCTGAAGCTTTCTTT. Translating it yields CASTGRLDAEAFF.

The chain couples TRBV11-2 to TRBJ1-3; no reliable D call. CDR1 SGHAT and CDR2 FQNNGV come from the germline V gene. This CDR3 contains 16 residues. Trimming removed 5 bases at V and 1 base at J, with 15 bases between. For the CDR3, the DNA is TGTGCCAGCAGCCCCCGCAGGACTCCTTCTGGAAACACCATATATTTT. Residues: CASSPRRTPSGNTIYF.

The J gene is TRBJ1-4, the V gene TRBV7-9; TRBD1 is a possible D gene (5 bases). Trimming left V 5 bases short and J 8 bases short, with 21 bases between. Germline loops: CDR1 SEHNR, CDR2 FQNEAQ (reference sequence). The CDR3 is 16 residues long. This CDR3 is CASSPPLGEEAEKLFF. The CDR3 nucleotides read TGTGCCAGCAGCCCCCCTCTAGGGGAGGAGGCAGAAAAACTGTTTTTT.

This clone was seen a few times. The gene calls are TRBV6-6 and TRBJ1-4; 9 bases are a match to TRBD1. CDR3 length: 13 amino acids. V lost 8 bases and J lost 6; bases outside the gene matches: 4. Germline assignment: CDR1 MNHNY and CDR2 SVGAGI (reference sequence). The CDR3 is CASSGQGHEKLFF. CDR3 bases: TGTGCCAGCTCGGGACAGGGACATGAAAAACTGTTTTTT.

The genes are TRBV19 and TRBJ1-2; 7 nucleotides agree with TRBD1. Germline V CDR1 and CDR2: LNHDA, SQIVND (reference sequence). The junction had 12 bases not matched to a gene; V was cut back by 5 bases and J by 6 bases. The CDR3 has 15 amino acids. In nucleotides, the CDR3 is TGTGCCAGTAGTCCTTGGACAGGCGTCCGGGATGGCTACACCTTC. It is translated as CASSPWTGVRDGYTF.

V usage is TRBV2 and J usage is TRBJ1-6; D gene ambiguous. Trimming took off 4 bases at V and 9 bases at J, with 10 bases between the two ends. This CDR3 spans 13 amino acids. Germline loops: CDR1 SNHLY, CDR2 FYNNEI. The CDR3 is CASSAGIGSPLHF. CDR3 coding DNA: TGTGCCAGCAGTGCAGGCATCGGTTCACCCCTCCACTTT.

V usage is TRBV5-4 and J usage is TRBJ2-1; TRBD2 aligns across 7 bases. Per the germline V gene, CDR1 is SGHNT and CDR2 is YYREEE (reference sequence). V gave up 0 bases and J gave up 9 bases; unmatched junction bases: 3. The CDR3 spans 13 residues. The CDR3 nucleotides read TGTGCCAGCAGCTTGGTTGGGAGGGGTGAGCAGTTCTTC. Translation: CASSLVGRGEQFF.

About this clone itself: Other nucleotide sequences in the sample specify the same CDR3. The CDR3 sequence is CASSLRGSNTEAFF. The CDR3 bases are TGTGCCAGCAGCTTACGGGGATCGAACACTGAAGCTTTCTTT. The chain has TRBV7-9 and TRBJ1-1; D is unresolved. V lost 2 bases and J 1 base, leaving 8 bases between the germline ends. The germline CDR1 and CDR2 sequences are SEHNR and FQNEAQ (reference sequence). This CDR3 has 14 residues.

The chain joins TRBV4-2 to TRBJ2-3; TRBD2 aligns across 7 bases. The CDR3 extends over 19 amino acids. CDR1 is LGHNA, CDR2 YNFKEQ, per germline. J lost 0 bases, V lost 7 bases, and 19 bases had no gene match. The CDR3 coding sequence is TGTGCCAGCACCCCTTTGTTAGTAGCGGGTTTCGCTAGCACAGATACGCAGTATTTT. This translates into CASTPLLVAGFASTDTQYF.

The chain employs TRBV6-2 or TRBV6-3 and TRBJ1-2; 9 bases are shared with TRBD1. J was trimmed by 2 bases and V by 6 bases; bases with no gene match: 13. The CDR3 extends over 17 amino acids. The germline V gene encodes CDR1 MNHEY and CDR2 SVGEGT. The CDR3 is CASSLFPQGARNYGYTF. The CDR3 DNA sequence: TGTGCCAGCAGCCTTTTCCCACAGGGGGCAAGGAACTATGGCTACACCTTC.

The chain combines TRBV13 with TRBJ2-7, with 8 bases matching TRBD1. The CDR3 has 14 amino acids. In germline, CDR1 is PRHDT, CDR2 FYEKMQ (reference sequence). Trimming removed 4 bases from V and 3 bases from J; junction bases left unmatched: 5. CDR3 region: CASSWTGRDYEQYF. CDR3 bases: TGTGCCAGCAGCTGGACAGGGAGAGACTACGAGCAGTACTTC.

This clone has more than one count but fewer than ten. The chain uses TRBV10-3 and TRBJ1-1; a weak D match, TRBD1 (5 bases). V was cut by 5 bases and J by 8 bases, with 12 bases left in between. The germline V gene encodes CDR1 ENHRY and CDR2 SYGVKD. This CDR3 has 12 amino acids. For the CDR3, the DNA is TGTGCCATCAGTATTGGGGACCGAGAAGCTTTCTTT. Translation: CAISIGDREAFF.

CDR3 sequence (DNA): TGTGCCAGCGGTGGACAGGGGGCAAATGTAGGCACTGAAGCTTTCTTT. This encodes CASGGQGANVGTEAFF. The chain employs TRBV2 and TRBJ1-1, with 11 bases that match TRBD1. The V gene end was trimmed by 8 bases and the J gene end by 4 bases; junction bases not matched to a gene: 12. Per the germline V gene, CDR1 is SNHLY and CDR2 is FYNNEI. This CDR3 comprises 16 residues.